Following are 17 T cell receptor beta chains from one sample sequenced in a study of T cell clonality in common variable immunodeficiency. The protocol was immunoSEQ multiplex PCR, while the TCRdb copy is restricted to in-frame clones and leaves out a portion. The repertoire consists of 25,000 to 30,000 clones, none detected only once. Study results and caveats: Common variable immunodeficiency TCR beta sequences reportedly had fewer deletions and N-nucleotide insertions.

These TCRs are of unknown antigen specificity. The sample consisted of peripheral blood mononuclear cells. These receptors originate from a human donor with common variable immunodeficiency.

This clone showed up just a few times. Partial CDR3 DNA: TGTGCCAGCAGTTTAAACAGGGGGGACACAGATACG. Amino acids: CASSLNRGDTDT. The whole CDR3 is CASSLNRGDTDTQYF. The chain combines TRBV7-9 with TRBJ2-3, with 8 bases fitting TRBD1. The read finishes 3 residues shy of the CDR3 end, and the germline J gene is used to complete it. The J segment lost 2 bases and the V segment lost 6 bases, leaving 7 bases of the junction unmatched. The V gene's germline CDR1 is SEHNR and CDR2 FQNEAQ (reference sequence). The CDR3 has 15 residues.

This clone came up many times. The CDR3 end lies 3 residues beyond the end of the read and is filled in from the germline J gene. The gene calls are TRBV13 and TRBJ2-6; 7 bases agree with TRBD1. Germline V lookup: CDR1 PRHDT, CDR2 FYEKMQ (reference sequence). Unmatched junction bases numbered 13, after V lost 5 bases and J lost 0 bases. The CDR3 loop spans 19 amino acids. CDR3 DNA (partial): TGTGCCAGCAGCACCCGACCCCAGACAGGGAGCTCTGGGGCCAACGTC. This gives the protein CASSTRPQTGSSGANV. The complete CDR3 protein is CASSTRPQTGSSGANVLTF.

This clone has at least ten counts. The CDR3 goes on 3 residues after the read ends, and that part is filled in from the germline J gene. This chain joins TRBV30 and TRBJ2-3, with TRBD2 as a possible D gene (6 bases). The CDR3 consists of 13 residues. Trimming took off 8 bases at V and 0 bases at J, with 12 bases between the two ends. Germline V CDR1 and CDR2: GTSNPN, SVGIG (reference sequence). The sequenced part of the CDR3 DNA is TGTGCCCAGGGACTTTCTAGCACAGATACG. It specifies CAQGLSSTDT. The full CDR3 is CAQGLSSTDTQYF.

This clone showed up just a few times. The CDR3 loop reads CSARDQGVGYGYTF. CDR3 DNA (partial): TGCAGTGCTAGAGATCAGGGGGTAGGCTATGGC. The chain joins TRBV20-1 to TRBJ1-2, with TRBD1 matching over 7 bases. The sequenced fragment ends 3 residues before the CDR3 boundary, so the rest is inferred from the germline J gene. Germline V gene lookup returns CDR1 DFQATT and CDR2 SNEGSKA (reference sequence). J was trimmed by 4 bases and V by 0 bases; bases with no gene match: 5. CDR3 length equals 14 residues.

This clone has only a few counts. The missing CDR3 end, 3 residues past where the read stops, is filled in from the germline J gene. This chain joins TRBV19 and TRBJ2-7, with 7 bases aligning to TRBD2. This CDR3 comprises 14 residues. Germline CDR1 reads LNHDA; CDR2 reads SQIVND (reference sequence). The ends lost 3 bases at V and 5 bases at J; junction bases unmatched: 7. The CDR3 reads CASSIAGVRDEQYF. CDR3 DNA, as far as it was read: TGTGCCAGTAGTATTGCGGGAGTCAGAGACGAG. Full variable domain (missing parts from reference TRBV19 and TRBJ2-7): DGGITQSPKYLFRKEGQNVTLSCEQNLNHDAMYWYRQDPGQGLRLIYYSQIVNDFQKGDIAEGYSVSREKKESFPLTVTSAQKNPTAFYLCASSIAGVRDEQYFGPGTRLTVT.

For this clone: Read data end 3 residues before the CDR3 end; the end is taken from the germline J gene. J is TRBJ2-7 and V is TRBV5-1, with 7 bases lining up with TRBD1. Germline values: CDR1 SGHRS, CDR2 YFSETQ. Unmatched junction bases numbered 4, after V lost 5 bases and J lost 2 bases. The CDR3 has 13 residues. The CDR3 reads CASRTGITYEQYF. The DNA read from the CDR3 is TGCGCCAGCAGGACAGGGATAACCTACGAG.

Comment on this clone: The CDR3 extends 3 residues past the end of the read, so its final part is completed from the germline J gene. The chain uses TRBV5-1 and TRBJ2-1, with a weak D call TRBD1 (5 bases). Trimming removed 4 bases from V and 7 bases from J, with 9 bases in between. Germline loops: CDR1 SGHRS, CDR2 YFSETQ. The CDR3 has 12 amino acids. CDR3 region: CASSSSGNEQFF. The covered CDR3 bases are TGCGCCAGCAGCAGCTCAGGGAATGAG.

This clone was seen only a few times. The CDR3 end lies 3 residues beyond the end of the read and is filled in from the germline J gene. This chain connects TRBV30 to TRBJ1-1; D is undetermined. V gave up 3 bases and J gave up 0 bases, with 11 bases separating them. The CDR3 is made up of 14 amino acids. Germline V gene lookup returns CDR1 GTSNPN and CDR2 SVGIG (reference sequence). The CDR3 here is CAWRTEPMNTEAFF. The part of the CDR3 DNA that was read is TGTGCCTGGAGAACAGAGCCGATGAACACTGAA.

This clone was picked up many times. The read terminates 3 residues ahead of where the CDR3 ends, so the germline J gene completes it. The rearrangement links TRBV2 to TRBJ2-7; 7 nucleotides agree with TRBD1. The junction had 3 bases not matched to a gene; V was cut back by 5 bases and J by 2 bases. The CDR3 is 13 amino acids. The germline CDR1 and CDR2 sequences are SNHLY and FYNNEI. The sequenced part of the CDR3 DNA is TGTGCCAGCAGTATTGACAGGGCCTACGAG. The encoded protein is CASSIDRAYE. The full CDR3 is CASSIDRAYEQYF. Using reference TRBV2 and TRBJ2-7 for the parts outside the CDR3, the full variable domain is EPEVTQTPSHQVTQMGQEVILRCVPISNHLYFYWYRQILGQKVEFLVSFYNNEISEKSEIFDDQFSVERPDGSNFTLKIRSTKLEDSAMYFCASSIDRAYEQYFGPGTRLTVT.

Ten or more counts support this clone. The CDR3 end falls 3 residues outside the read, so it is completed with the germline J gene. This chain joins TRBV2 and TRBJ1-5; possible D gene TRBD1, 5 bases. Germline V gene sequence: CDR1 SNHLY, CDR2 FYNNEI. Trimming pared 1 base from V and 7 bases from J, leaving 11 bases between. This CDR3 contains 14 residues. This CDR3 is CASSEGGVGQPQHF. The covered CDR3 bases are TGTGCCAGCAGTGAAGGAGGGGTGGGGCAGCCC.

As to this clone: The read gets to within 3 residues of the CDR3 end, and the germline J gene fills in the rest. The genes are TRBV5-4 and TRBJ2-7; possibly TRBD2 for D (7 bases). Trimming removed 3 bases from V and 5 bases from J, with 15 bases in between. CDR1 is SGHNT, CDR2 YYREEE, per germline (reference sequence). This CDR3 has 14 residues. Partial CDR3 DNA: TGTGCCAGCAGCTGGGGTCGGGGGGCCCACGAG. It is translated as CASSWGRGAHE. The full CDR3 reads CASSWGRGAHEQYF.

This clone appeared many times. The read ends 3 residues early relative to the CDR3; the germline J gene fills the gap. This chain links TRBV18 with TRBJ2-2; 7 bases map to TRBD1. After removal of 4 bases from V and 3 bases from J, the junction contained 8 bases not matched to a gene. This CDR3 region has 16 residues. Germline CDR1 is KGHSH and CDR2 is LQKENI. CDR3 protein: CASSHGRTGHTGELFF. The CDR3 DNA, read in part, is TGTGCCAGCTCACACGGCAGGACAGGTCACACCGGGGAG. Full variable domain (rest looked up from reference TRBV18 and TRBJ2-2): NAGVMQNPRHLVRRRGQEARLRCSPMKGHSHVYWYRQLPEEGLKFMVYLQKENIIDESGMPKERFSAEFPKEGPSILRIQQVVRGDSAAYFCASSHGRTGHTGELFFGEGSRLTVL.

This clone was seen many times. CDR3 bases read: TGTGCCAGCAGTGACGAGGCGGGAGCTAGAGATACG. Its translation: CASSDEAGARDT. The full-length CDR3 reads as CASSDEAGARDTQYF. The chain couples TRBV6-4 to TRBJ2-3; 7 bases match TRBD2. With the read ending 3 residues before the CDR3 end, the germline J gene is used to fill in that end. Germline V gene data show CDR1 as MRHNA and CDR2 as SNTAGT. The CDR3 has 15 amino acids. Germline trimming cut 2 bases from V and 5 bases from J; bases unmatched to any gene: 7.

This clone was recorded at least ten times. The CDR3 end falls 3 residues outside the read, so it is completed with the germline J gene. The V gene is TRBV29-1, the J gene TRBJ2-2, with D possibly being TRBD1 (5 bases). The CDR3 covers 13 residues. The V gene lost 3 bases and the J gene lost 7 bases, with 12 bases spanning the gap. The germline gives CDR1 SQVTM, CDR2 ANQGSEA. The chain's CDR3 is CSVDIGVSGELFF. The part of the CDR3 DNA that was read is TGCAGCGTTGACATAGGGGTGAGCGGGGAG.

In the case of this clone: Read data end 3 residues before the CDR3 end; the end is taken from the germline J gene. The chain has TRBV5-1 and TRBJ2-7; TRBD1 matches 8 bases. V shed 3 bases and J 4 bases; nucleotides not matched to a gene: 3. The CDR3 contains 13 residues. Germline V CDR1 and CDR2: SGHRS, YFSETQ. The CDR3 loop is CASSSTGDYEQYF. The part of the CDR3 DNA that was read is TGCGCCAGCAGCTCGACAGGGGATTACGAG.

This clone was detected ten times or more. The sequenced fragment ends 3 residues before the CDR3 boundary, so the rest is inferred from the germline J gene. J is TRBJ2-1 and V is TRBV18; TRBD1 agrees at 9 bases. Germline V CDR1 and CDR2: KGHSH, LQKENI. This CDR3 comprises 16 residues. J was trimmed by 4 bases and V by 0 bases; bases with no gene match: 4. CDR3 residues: CASSPPDRGGYNEQFF. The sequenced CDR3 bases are TGTGCCAGCTCACCACCGGACAGGGGTGGGTACAATGAG.

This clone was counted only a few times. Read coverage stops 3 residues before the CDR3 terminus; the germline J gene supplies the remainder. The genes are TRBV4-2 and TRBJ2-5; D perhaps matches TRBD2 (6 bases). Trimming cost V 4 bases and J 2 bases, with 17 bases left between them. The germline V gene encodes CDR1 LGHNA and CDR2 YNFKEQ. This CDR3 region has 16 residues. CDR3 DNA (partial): TGTGCCAGCAGCCTAACGGCAAGCGGGCAACAAGAGACC. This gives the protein CASSLTASGQQET. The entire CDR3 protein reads CASSLTASGQQETQYF.